What follows describes a single TCR beta chain. Germline CDR1 SGHRS, CDR2 YFSETQ. This CDR3 is 14 amino acids long. The ends lost 1 base at V and 5 bases at J; junction bases unmatched: 3. The record originates from a study of technical replicates of blood from a handful of donors. TCRdb's table, derived via immunoSEQ multiplex PCR, lists solely in-frame clones and lacks some. The data contain some 50,000 clones, roughly 94% of them seen just once; the ten biggest clones take up approximately 0.22%. The genes are TRBV5-1 and TRBJ2-3; 8 bases fit TRBD2. The sequence was collected from a human donor in good health. Material: T cells isolated from PBMCs. CDR3 sequence reads: CASSLPAGVDTQYF. CDR3 in DNA: TGCGCCAGCAGCTTGCCAGCGGGAGTAGATACGCAGTATTTT.